The clone carrying this TCR beta chain has just a few counts. Its antigen is not known. This sample was taken from a study of T cells in localized non-small cell lung cancer. Points from the study as a whole: Appearance in adjacent lung was seen for a median around 60 of the top 100 tumor clones. It remains possible that heterogeneity exists, since only one tumor region was sequenced.

The data were produced by immunoSEQ multiplex PCR, yet TCRdb's version contains in-frame clones alone and is incomplete. In the table there are 10,000 to 15,000 clones, roughly 82% of which are singletons. CDR3 length: 17 residues. The germline V gene has CDR1 SGHNT and CDR2 YENEEA. V lost 1 base and J lost 4, with 17 bases in between. The rearrangement joins TRBV11-3 to TRBJ2-1; weak D call: TRBD2 (6 bases). This receptor was taken from a male donor at least 60 years old with stage I squamous cell lung carcinoma. Source: peripheral blood, taken before any cancer treatment. The CDR3 DNA follows: TGTGCCAGCAGCTTAGGAGGGACGTTAAGCGGGTACAATGAGCAGTTCTTC. Protein: CASSLGGTLSGYNEQFF.